What follows are 18 T cell receptor beta chains derived from one specimen sequenced in a study of identical twins. TCRdb used MiXCR to reprocess the 5' RACE reads, holding one entry per CDR3 protein. The sample contains 600,000 to 850,000 distinct CDR3 sequences, over 15% of which appear only once. This sample also appeared in a second study, on T cells expressing NK-cell markers.

The sequenced sample consisted of PBMCs. All receptors derive from a woman aged 18 to 35 in good health.

CDR3 amino acids: CASSNQFTDTQYF. For the CDR3, the DNA is TGTGCCAGCAGCAATCAGTTCACAGATACGCAGTATTTT. The chain is built from TRBV6-6 and TRBJ2-3; D unresolved. Germline V gives CDR1 MNHNY, CDR2 SVGAGI (reference sequence). The CDR3 totals 13 residues. V was cut by 6 bases and J by 2 bases, with 9 bases left in between.

This clonotype was picked up a small number of times. The V gene is TRBV27, the J gene TRBJ1-1; perhaps TRBD1 as D (6 bases). CDR1 and CDR2 from the germline V gene are MNHEY and SMNVEV (reference sequence). CDR3 length equals 13 residues. V shed 6 bases and J shed 8 bases, with 16 bases lying between them. As DNA, the CDR3 is TGTGCCAGCAGCTTCGGGACATCCGCCGAAGCTTTCTTT. The encoded protein is CASSFGTSAEAFF.

This clonotype appeared many times. The genes are TRBV12-3 or TRBV12-4 and TRBJ2-2; 14 positions agree with TRBD2. V was pared by 6 bases and J by 6 bases, with 3 bases of the junction left unmatched. This CDR3 has 15 residues. The CDR3 is CASSSGLAGAGELFF. The CDR3, as DNA: TGTGCCAGCAGCTCGGGACTAGCGGGAGCCGGGGAGCTGTTTTTT.

J is TRBJ2-3 and V is TRBV6-5; D might be TRBD2 (5 bases). CDR1 is MNHEY, CDR2 SVGAGI, per germline. The length of the CDR3 is 12 residues. With 5 bases removed from V and 9 bases from J, the gap between germline ends came to 12 bases. The CDR3 is CASSQNPGTQYF. In DNA, the CDR3 is TGTGCCAGCAGTCAGAACCCGGGAACGCAGTATTTT.

The rearrangement uses TRBV12-3 or TRBV12-4 and TRBJ1-2; unclear D gene. The CDR3 is made up of 15 amino acids. V was shortened by 3 bases and J by 0 bases, with 11 bases between the two germline ends. CDR3 DNA sequence: TGTGCCAGCAGTTTGCTCAGTCTGGCTAACTATGGCTACACCTTC. Protein sequence: CASSLLSLANYGYTF.

This clonotype was recorded once. The J gene is TRBJ1-6, the V gene TRBV7-6; D is ambiguous. Germline CDR1 and CDR2: SGHVS and FNYEAQ. V was pared by 1 base and J by 10 bases, with 17 bases between. This CDR3 is 16 amino acids long. The CDR3 region is CASSLVPPRRYSPLHF. CDR3 DNA: TGTGCCAGCAGCTTAGTCCCCCCCCGAAGGTACTCACCCCTCCACTTT.

This clonotype was counted only a few times. The chain links TRBV7-2 to TRBJ2-7; perhaps TRBD2 as D (6 bases). The V gene lost 5 bases and the J gene lost 3 bases, with 23 bases spanning the gap. CDR3 length: 17 residues. CDR1 SGHTA and CDR2 FQGNSA come from the germline V gene. CDR3 bases: TGTGCCAGCAGCCGTCGAGGTGGGGGGTCCTCCTTCTACGAGCAGTACTTC. Translating it yields CASSRRGGGSSFYEQYF. The complete variable domain, with remaining parts taken from reference TRBV7-2 and TRBJ2-7, reads GAGVSQSPSNKVTEKGKDVELRCDPISGHTALYWYRQSLGQGLEFLIYFQGNSAPDKSGLPSDRFSAERTGGSVSTLTIQRTQQEDSAVYLCASSRRGGGSSFYEQYFGPGTRLTVT.

The chain employs TRBV9 and TRBJ2-5; TRBD1 aligns across 8 bases. The germline V gene encodes CDR1 SGDLS and CDR2 YYNGEE. CDR3 length: 17 amino acids. V was clipped by 4 bases and J by 4 bases; unmatched bases: 15. The CDR3 region is CASSLRSGGIPGETQYF. CDR3 bases: TGTGCCAGCAGCTTAAGGTCAGGGGGCATTCCTGGAGAGACCCAGTACTTC.

This clonotype came up a few times. The chain recombines TRBV5-5 with TRBJ1-5, with D unclear. From germline, CDR1 is SGHKS and CDR2 YYEKEE (reference sequence). The CDR3 has 14 amino acids. V dropped 0 bases and J dropped 6 bases, with 10 bases sitting between them. The CDR3 reads CASSLAIVGQPQHF. The CDR3 DNA follows: TGTGCCAGCAGCTTGGCCATCGTGGGTCAGCCCCAGCATTTT.

The chain joins TRBV7-2 to TRBJ2-6; D perhaps matches TRBD1 (5 bases). Germline values: CDR1 SGHTA, CDR2 FQGNSA. V lost 9 bases and J 0 bases, leaving 15 bases between the germline ends. The CDR3 length is 16 residues. The CDR3 DNA reads as TGTGCCAGTATATTTCCAGGGTCCTCTGGGGCCAACGTCCTGACTTTC. Its protein product is CASIFPGSSGANVLTF.

This clonotype was detected only a few times. The J gene is TRBJ2-5, the V gene TRBV10-1; D is possibly TRBD1 (5 bases). The CDR3 length is 13 residues. Germline V gene data show CDR1 as WNHNN and CDR2 as SYGVQD (reference sequence). Trimming shortened V by 9 bases and J by 4 bases, and 15 bases separated the two germline ends. CDR3: CASAPGRGETQYF. CDR3 bases: TGCGCCAGTGCCCCGGGTAGGGGAGAGACCCAGTACTTC.

The chain has TRBV6-6 and TRBJ2-1; maybe TRBD2 (6 bases). Trimming removed 9 bases at V and 7 bases at J, with 16 bases between. Germline V gene lookup returns CDR1 MNHNY and CDR2 SVGAGI (reference sequence). CDR3 size: 13 residues. Here the CDR3 DNA reads TGTGCCAGTCAGACTTGGGAGGCTAATGAGCAGTTCTTC. Residues: CASQTWEANEQFF.

This clonotype showed up just a few times. The chain links TRBV12-3 or TRBV12-4 to TRBJ2-7, with D hard to call. The V gene lost 6 bases and the J gene lost 2 bases, with 11 bases spanning the gap. The CDR3 spans 13 residues. The CDR3 DNA follows: TGTGCCAGCAGCCACCGGCATACCTACGAGCAGTACTTC. The encoded protein is CASSHRHTYEQYF.

This clonotype was counted once. The V and J genes are TRBV20-1 and TRBJ2-2; D is undetermined. The CDR3 covers 12 residues. Looked up from germline, CDR1 is DFQATT and CDR2 is SNEGSKA (reference sequence). Between the trimmed V and J ends, which lost 6 bases and 7 bases, there was a span of 12 bases. CDR3 loop: CSAVRPGGELFF. In DNA, the CDR3 is TGCAGTGCCGTTCGGCCCGGCGGGGAGCTGTTTTTT.

There are a few counts of this clonotype. The V call is TRBV24-1, the J call TRBJ2-1; TRBD2 matches 9 bases. V gave up 3 bases and J gave up 5 bases; unmatched junction bases: 7. Germline values: CDR1 KGHDR, CDR2 SFDVKD. The CDR3 has 16 amino acids. DNA for the CDR3: TGTGCCACCAGTGATCCAGGGACTAGCCGAAACAATGAGCAGTTCTTC. The encoded protein is CATSDPGTSRNNEQFF.

This clonotype was seen a handful of times. The rearrangement uses TRBV5-1 and TRBJ2-3; D perhaps matches TRBD2 (5 bases). CDR3 size: 14 residues. V was cut by 3 bases and J by 3 bases, with 11 bases left in between. Germline assignment: CDR1 SGHRS and CDR2 YFSETQ. The CDR3 bases are TGCGCCAGCAGCTCGACACGGGGTACAGATACGCAGTATTTT. Translating gives CASSSTRGTDTQYF.

This clonotype appeared many times. This rearrangement joins TRBV10-1 to TRBJ2-7, with 8 bases fitting TRBD1. CDR3 length: 15 residues. CDR1 WNHNN and CDR2 SYGVQD come from the germline V gene (reference sequence). Trimming at V came to 1 base and at J to 5 bases, leaving 7 bases not matched to a gene. For the CDR3, the DNA is TGCGCCAGCAGTGAGTTATCGGACAGGGACCACGAGCAGTACTTC. Translation: CASSELSDRDHEQYF.

This clonotype was detected only a few times. The V gene is TRBV5-1, the J gene TRBJ2-7; 7 bases agree with TRBD2. The CDR3 is 14 residues long. Germline CDR1 reads SGHRS; CDR2 reads YFSETQ. The V gene end was trimmed by 1 base and the J gene end by 4 bases; junction bases not matched to a gene: 5. The CDR3 nucleotides are TGCGCCAGCAGCTTGCGGGGGGATAGGTACGAGCAGTACTTC. This sequence encodes CASSLRGDRYEQYF.